This TCR beta chain appears in the sequencing data of a study of beta chain features in type 1 diabetes. Study-level background: On cell yields, gender and age, patients and healthy donors were similar.

A note on this clone: The antigen remains undetermined.

The CDR3 spans 15 residues. CDR1 and CDR2 from the germline V gene are SGDLS and YYNGEE. V lost 2 bases to trimming and J lost 0 bases, with 8 bases between them. Sorting of CD4+ naive, central memory, regulatory and stem cell-like memory cells was performed via CD45RO/CCR7/CD25/CD127/CD95/CD27. Sequencing targeted expressed TCRB transcripts, as all isolated RNA had been reverse transcribed. Clones were read by immunoSEQ multiplex PCR, and TCRdb kept only the in-frame ones, dropping some. The data contain approximately 110,000 clones, almost 40% of them singletons. Study-wide findings and caveats: In all four CD4+ subsets, TCRB CDR3 length was significantly, moderately reduced in type 1 diabetes.

The clonotype comes from a woman under 30 in good health. Material for sequencing was stem cell memory CD4+ T cells from blood. This sequence joins TRBV9 and TRBJ2-2; tentative D call: TRBD1 (5 bases). This CDR3 is CASSVGHTNTGELFF. The CDR3 bases are TGTGCCAGCAGCGTCGGACACACGAACACCGGGGAGCTGTTTTTT.